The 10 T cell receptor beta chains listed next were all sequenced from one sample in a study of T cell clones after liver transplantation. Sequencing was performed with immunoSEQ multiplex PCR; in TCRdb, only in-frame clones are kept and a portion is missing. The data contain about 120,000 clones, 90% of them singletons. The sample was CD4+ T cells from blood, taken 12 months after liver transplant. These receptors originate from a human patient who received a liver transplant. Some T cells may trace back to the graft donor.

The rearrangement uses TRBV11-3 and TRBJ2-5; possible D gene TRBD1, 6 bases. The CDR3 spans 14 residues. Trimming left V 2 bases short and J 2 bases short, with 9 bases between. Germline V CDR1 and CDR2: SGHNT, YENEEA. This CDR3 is CASSLQGWQETQYF. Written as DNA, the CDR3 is TGTGCCAGCAGCTTACAGGGGTGGCAAGAGACCCAGTACTTC.

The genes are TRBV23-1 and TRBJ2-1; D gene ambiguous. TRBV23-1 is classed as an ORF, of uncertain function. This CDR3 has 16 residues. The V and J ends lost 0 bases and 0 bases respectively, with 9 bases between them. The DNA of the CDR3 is TGCGCCAGCAGTCAATCACCCCTGAGCTCCTACAATGAGCAGTTCTTC. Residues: CASSQSPLSSYNEQFF.

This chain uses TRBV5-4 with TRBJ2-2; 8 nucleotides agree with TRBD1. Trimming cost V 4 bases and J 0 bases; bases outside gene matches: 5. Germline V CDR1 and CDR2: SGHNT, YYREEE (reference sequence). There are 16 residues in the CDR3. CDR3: CASSGQGIPNTGELFF. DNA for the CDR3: TGTGCCAGCAGCGGACAGGGCATCCCGAACACCGGGGAGCTGTTTTTT.

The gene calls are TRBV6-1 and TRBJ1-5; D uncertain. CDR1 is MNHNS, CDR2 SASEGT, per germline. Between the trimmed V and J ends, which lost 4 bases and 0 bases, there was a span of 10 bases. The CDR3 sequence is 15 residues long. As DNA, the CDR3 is TGTGCCAGCAGTGGGGCGGGAGGTAGCAATCAGCCCCAGCATTTT. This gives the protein CASSGAGGSNQPQHF.

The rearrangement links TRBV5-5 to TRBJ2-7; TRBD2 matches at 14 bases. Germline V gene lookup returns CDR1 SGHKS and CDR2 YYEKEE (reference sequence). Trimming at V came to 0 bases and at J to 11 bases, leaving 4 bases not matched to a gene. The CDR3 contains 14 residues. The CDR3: CASSLGLAGGPEYF. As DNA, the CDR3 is TGTGCCAGCAGCTTGGGACTAGCGGGAGGGCCGGAGTACTTC.

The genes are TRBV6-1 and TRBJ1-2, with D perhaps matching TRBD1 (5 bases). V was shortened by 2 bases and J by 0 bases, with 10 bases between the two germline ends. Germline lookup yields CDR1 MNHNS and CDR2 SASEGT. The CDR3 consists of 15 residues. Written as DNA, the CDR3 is TGTGCCAGCAGTGAACGGGGGGGAGCTAACTATGGCTACACCTTC. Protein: CASSERGGANYGYTF.

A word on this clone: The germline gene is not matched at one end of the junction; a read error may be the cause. CDR3 loop: CASSLGWNTEAFF. CDR3 in DNA: TGTGCTAGCAGCCTTGGGTGGAACACTGAAGCTTTCTTT. The rearrangement links TRBV7-7 to TRBJ1-1; D unclear. The CDR3 is 13 amino acids. CDR1 and CDR2 (germline): SSHAT, FNYEAQ (reference sequence).

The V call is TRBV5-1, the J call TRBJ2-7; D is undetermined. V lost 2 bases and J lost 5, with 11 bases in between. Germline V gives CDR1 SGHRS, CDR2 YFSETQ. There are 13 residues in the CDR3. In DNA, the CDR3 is TGCGCCAGCAGCTTAAGTAACAGACACGAGCAGTACTTC. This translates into CASSLSNRHEQYF.

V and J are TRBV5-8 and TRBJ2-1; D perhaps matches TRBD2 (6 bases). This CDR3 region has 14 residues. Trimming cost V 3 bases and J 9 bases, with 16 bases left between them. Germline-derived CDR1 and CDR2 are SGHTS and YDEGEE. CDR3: CASSSYGGRAEQFF. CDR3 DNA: TGTGCCAGCAGCTCATACGGGGGAAGGGCTGAGCAGTTCTTC.

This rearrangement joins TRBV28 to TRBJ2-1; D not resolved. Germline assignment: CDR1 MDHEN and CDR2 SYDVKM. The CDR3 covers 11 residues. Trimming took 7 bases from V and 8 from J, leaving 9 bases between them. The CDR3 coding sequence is TGTGCCAGCACCCCGGGCGATGAGCAGTTCTTC. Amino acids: CASTPGDEQFF.